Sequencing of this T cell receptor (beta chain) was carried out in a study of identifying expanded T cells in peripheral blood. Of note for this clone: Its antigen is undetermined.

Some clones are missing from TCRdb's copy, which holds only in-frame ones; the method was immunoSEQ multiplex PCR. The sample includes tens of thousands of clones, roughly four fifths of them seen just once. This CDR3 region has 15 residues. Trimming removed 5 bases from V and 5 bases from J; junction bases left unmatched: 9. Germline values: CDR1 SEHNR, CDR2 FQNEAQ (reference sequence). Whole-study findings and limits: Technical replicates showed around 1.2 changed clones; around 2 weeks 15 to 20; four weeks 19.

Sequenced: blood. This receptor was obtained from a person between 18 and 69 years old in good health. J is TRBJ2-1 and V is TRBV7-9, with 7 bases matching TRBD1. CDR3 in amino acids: CASSVSRDSNNEQFF. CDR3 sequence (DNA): TGTGCCAGCAGCGTATCCCGGGACAGCAACAATGAGCAGTTCTTC.